This is a list of T cell receptor beta chains from one sample in a study of OX40 agonist ivuxolimab in advanced cancers. Sequencing used immunoSEQ multiplex PCR; TCRdb keeps in-frame clones, though not all of them. The data contain about 94,000 clones, more than 75% of them singletons. The specimen comprised CD4+ or CD8+ T cells sorted from blood, sampled in a trial of the OX40 agonist ivuxolimab. Source of these receptors: an adult with an advanced solid tumor such as melanoma, head and neck, liver or kidney cancer. The CDR3 runs from the conserved cysteine through the conserved F or W. D genes are given only for firm matches.

CDR3aa: CASSLLGGLSYNEQFF; v_gene: TRBV5-5; j_gene: TRBJ2-1; d_gene: TRBD2
CDR3aa: CASSIEAGRTYEQYF; v_gene: TRBV19; j_gene: TRBJ2-7; d_gene: NA
CDR3aa: CASSPHTTYNEQFF; v_gene: TRBV27; j_gene: TRBJ2-1; d_gene: NA
CDR3aa: CASSFEGAGANVLTF; v_gene: TRBV27; j_gene: TRBJ2-6; d_gene: TRBD1
CDR3aa: CASSDRAYYGYTF; v_gene: TRBV2; j_gene: TRBJ1-2; d_gene: NA
CDR3aa: CASSSRGGLPKMNTEAFF; v_gene: TRBV7-9; j_gene: TRBJ1-1; d_gene: NA
CDR3aa: CASSRTGALNTEAFF; v_gene: TRBV7-9; j_gene: TRBJ1-1; d_gene: TRBD1
CDR3aa: CASSDRLNTGELFF; v_gene: TRBV6-4; j_gene: TRBJ2-2; d_gene: NA
CDR3aa: CASSLGWSDGYTF; v_gene: TRBV5-4; j_gene: TRBJ1-2; d_gene: NA
CDR3aa: CASRQGPLHF; v_gene: TRBV23-1; j_gene: TRBJ1-6; d_gene: NA
CDR3aa: CAIRNTGAVNYGYTF; v_gene: TRBV10-3; j_gene: TRBJ1-2; d_gene: TRBD1
CDR3aa: CASSLARGGEQFF; v_gene: TRBV7-2; j_gene: TRBJ2-1; d_gene: NA
CDR3aa: CASSHPGVVNTEAFF; v_gene: TRBV6-5; j_gene: TRBJ1-1; d_gene: NA